Listed here is a single TCR beta chain. Its antigen is unidentified. The data belong to a study of cytomegalovirus exposure and HLA in healthy donors. In the study overall: There were roughly 80 million unique TCRs (from HLA-typed donors) in an early data release.

J gave up 8 bases and V 0 bases, and 2 bases lay outside the gene matches. The CDR3 is made up of 14 amino acids. CDR1 and CDR2 from the germline V gene are SGDLS and YYNGEE. Study-wide points: Among immune exposure information, only CMV serostatus was available.

PCR employed 60 Vbeta and 13 Jbeta primers. The protocol was immunoSEQ multiplex PCR, while the TCRdb copy is restricted to in-frame clones and leaves out a portion. The table includes about 160,000 clones, roughly 71% detected once. Input material: PBMCs. The chain employs TRBV9 and TRBJ2-1; 10 positions agree with TRBD2. The clonotype comes from a male donor in good health and CMV-seropositive. For the CDR3, the DNA is TGTGCCAGCAGCGTAGTCCTAGCGGGGGATGAGCAGTTCTTC. This encodes CASSVVLAGDEQFF.